This T cell receptor (beta chain) is drawn from a study of CD8+CD57+ T cells in acquired aplastic anemia (dated by TCRdb to between 2017 and 2018). A note on the overall study: DNA extracted from sorted CD4+ and CD8+ cells had a mean of approximately 3.5 ug, with a range of 0.2 to 27.4 ug. CD8+CD57+ expansion was defined as a frequency above the mean frequency observed in healthy subjects.

Summary of the overall study and its limitations: Around 27 CD8+ CDR3 sequences were shared between patients and controls but appeared highly expressed in patients and within their immunodominant clones. Between patients and healthy controls, no significant difference in CD8+ Simpson's diversity was found (P=0.060).

The patients picked for sequencing were ones in whom flow cytometry had shown an expansion of CD8+CD57+ cells. Every patient had a diagnosis of severe acquired aplastic anemia based on International Study of Aplastic Anemia and Agranulocytosis and Camitta criteria. Patients had received no therapy at the time of blood sampling. TCR repertoires of sorted CD4+ and CD8+ blood T cells from severe aplastic anemia patients and healthy subjects were deep-sequenced in the study. Patients were enrolled in the USA under clinicaltrials.gov protocols 00001620, 01623167, 00001397, 00071045, 00081523 and 00961064. Ficoll-Paque density gradient centrifugation was used to isolate peripheral blood mononuclear cells. CD4+ and CD8+ T cells were sorted by FACS or magnetic beads before DNA extraction. The CDR3 numbers 14 residues from cysteine through phenylalanine. CDR3 DNA is the only sequence kept; it has 42 bases, read in frame from the first base. V is reduced by 5 bases and J by 4 bases, leaving a spacing of 14 bases between them. Via the germline V gene (reference sequence), CDR1 is DFQATT and CDR2 SNEGSKA.

Profiling of TCR beta VDJ combinations and CDR3 sequences used genomic DNA as the template. An Illumina HiSeq 2000 was the platform used for TCR repertoire sequencing. Processing in the source paper ran as follows. TRBV/TRBJ rearrangement plots, CDR3 size and DJ length profiles, and Simpson's diversity index were used to assess repertoires. The most abundant DNA sequence in the deep sequencing data was taken as the immunodominant clone. CDR3 amino acid sequences were checked for sharing between subjects and were compared against published repertoires and the VDJdb database. The raw public data were reprocessed by TCRdb itself: fastp quality trimming at Q25, MiXCR clonotype calling, in-frame beta chains only. For every CDR3 protein sequence, its rows merge into one entry that carries the most common genes and DNA. The V and J calls and clone size come from TCRdb's table, not from the authors' own analysis. For this sample there are fewer than 200,000 distinct CDR3 sequences; 71% appear just once. About 50% of the sample is held by the ten biggest clonotypes.

With regard to this clonotype: It has no known antigen specificity. Base qualities were left out, and no much larger clone turns up one base away.

The chain is made from TRBV20-1 and TRBJ2-2; the D region possibly corresponds to TRBD2 (5 bases align). Material for sequencing was sorted CD4+, CD8+, or CD8+CD57+ T cells (not recorded which) from PBMCs. This receptor was identified in a human donor with aplastic anemia. The base sequence is TGCAGTGCTGTCCCCGGGATCGGCACCGGGGAGCTGTTTTTT. The resulting protein is CSAVPGIGTGELFF.